This T cell receptor (beta chain) originates from a study of regulatory T cells in long-lasting Graves disease. CDR3-region Arm-PCR and iRepertoire HTBI primers produced the TCR beta libraries. TCRdb redid the calling of the multiplex PCR reads with MiXCR, one entry per CDR3 protein. The sample holds 400,000 or so distinct CDR3 sequences, around 20% seen once. The sample's time point: persistent/refractory GD, antithyroid drugs over 5 years with positive TRAb. Construction of the TCR library relied on RNA isolated from PBMCs. This material consisted of peripheral blood mononuclear cells (PBMCs), taken when the disease was refractory, from a patient treated with antithyroid drugs. This TCR derives from a female donor with Graves disease.

The CDR3 protein is CASSVARDRVNANTEAFF. The CDR3 DNA is TGTGCCAGCAGCGTAGCTAGGGACAGGGTTAATGCGAACACTGAAGCTTTCTTT. This chain connects TRBV9 to TRBJ1-1, with TRBD1 matching over 9 bases. V lost 0 bases and J lost 1; bases outside the gene matches: 10. This CDR3 contains 18 residues. CDR1 and CDR2 from the germline V gene are SGDLS and YYNGEE.